Following are 14 T cell receptor beta chains from one sample sequenced in a study of beta chain features in type 1 diabetes. Overall study results and limits: There was a moderate but significant shortening of TCRB CDR3s in all four CD4+ subsets of Type 1 diabetes patients.

What these receptors recognize is not known. Expressed TCRB transcripts were sequenced because the entire RNA isolate underwent reverse transcription. Sequencing was performed with immunoSEQ multiplex PCR; in TCRdb, only in-frame clones are kept and a portion is missing. There are 300,000 or so clones in the sample; around 9.3% occur only once, and 0.95% to 1.1% lies in the top ten. The sample consisted of central memory CD4+ T cells from blood. Receptor source: a young man with type 1 diabetes.

A few counts support this clone. The rearrangement joins TRBV20-1 to TRBJ2-1, with 9 positions matching TRBD1. Trimming removed 7 bases from V and 16 bases from J; junction bases left unmatched: 8. The CDR3 is 10 amino acids. Germline V lookup: CDR1 DFQATT, CDR2 SNEGSKA (reference sequence). This CDR3 is CSVRTGATFF. Here the CDR3 DNA reads TGCAGTGTTCGGACAGGGGCAACTTTCTTC.

This clone was counted only a few times. V is TRBV15 and J is TRBJ2-7; D unclear. Trimming shortened V by 2 bases and J by 0 bases, and 8 bases separated the two germline ends. The CDR3 spans 14 residues. The germline V gene encodes CDR1 LNHNV and CDR2 YYDKDF (reference sequence). In DNA, the CDR3 is TGTGCCACCAGCAGAAGCTGGAGCTCCTACGAGCAGTACTTC. It yields the protein CATSRSWSSYEQYF.

This clone was seen many times. Other DNA sequences in this sample translate to the same CDR3. This chain connects TRBV6-6 to TRBJ2-1; D unresolved. Germline V CDR1 and CDR2: MNHNY, SVGAGI (reference sequence). The V and J ends lost 5 bases and 4 bases respectively, with 3 bases between them. The CDR3 covers 11 residues. The CDR3 loop is CASSRYNEQFF. CDR3 nucleotides: TGTGCCAGCAGTCGATACAATGAGCAGTTCTTC.

The rearrangement links TRBV4-3 to TRBJ2-3, with D hard to call. V was trimmed by 1 base and J by 0 bases, leaving 20 bases between them. From germline, CDR1 is LGHNA and CDR2 YSLEER. The CDR3 spans 19 residues. CDR3 coding DNA: TGCGCCAGCAGCCAAGGGTACACAATGGGAATTACTAGCACAGATACGCAGTATTTT. Translating gives CASSQGYTMGITSTDTQYF.

There are a few counts of this clone. V usage is TRBV4-3 and J usage is TRBJ2-7; 8 bases are shared with TRBD1. Germline CDR1 and CDR2: LGHNA and YSLEER. Trimming took 0 bases from V and 0 from J; bases not matched to a gene: 4. The CDR3 consists of 16 residues. The DNA of the CDR3 is TGCGCCAGCAGCCAAGAGGTGACAGGGGCCTCCTACGAGCAGTACTTC. Translated, it gives CASSQEVTGASYEQYF.

The V call is TRBV5-1, the J call TRBJ1-6; 12 bases agree with TRBD1. The CDR3 spans 14 residues. J lost 10 bases, V lost 4 bases, and 3 bases had no gene match. The germline gives CDR1 SGHRS, CDR2 YFSETQ. The CDR3 DNA follows: TGCGCCAGCAGCGGGGACAGGGGGCTATCACCCCTCCACTTT. Its protein product is CASSGDRGLSPLHF.

At least ten counts were recorded for this clone. V is TRBV28 and J is TRBJ2-7, with 10 nucleotides matching TRBD1. With 5 bases clipped from V and 2 bases from J, the junction kept 6 bases outside the gene matches. Germline CDR1 reads MDHEN; CDR2 reads SYDVKM. CDR3 length equals 15 residues. As DNA, the CDR3 is TGTGCCAGCAGTCCCCCCGGGACAGGGGCCTACGAGCAGTACTTC. Its protein is CASSPPGTGAYEQYF.

This clone came up many times. The genes are TRBV2 and TRBJ2-7; D remains unclear. Trimming left V 4 bases short and J 6 bases short, with 10 bases between. CDR3 length: 12 amino acids. Per the germline V gene, CDR1 is SNHLY and CDR2 is FYNNEI. The CDR3 is CASSVDGVEQYF. CDR3 sequence (DNA): TGTGCCAGCAGTGTTGATGGGGTCGAGCAGTACTTC.

A few counts support this clone. The chain joins TRBV6-5 to TRBJ2-5; 9 nucleotides line up with TRBD1. The J call is doubtful: the DNA matches TRBJ2-7 better. Germline values: CDR1 MNHEY, CDR2 SVGAGI. There are 15 residues in the CDR3. The chain's CDR3 is CASSPFTGQGYEQYF. Here the CDR3 DNA reads TGTGCCAGCAGCCCATTTACGGGACAGGGCTACGAGCAGTACTTC.

The V and J genes are TRBV7-2 and TRBJ1-6, with D unclear. The CDR3 contains 15 residues. Germline V gives CDR1 SGHTA, CDR2 FQGNSA. Trimming stripped 5 bases from V and 6 bases from J, with 14 bases between. The CDR3 coding sequence is TGTGCCAGCAGCCCCCAGCCGGGTTTTAATTCACCCCTCCACTTT. Translation: CASSPQPGFNSPLHF.

This clone was seen only a few times. The DNA for the CDR3 is TGTGCCAGCAGTGACAGGGAGAACTATAATTCACCCCTCCACTTT. Its translation: CASSDRENYNSPLHF. The rearrangement links TRBV6-1 to TRBJ1-6, with a tentative D call TRBD1 (5 bases). The germline V gene has CDR1 MNHNS and CDR2 SASEGT. Deletions cut 3 bases from V and 3 bases from J, with 9 bases between. CDR3 size: 15 residues.

The sample holds a few counts of this clone. The rearrangement links TRBV9 to TRBJ2-7, with 7 bases identical to TRBD2. Germline V gene data show CDR1 as SGDLS and CDR2 as YYNGEE. This CDR3 spans 15 amino acids. J was trimmed by 6 bases and V by 0 bases; bases with no gene match: 9. The chain's CDR3 is CASSVGAGPPSEQYF. DNA of the CDR3: TGTGCCAGCAGCGTAGGAGCGGGACCTCCCTCCGAGCAGTACTTC.

This clone was detected only a few times. The V and J genes are TRBV7-9 and TRBJ2-7; TRBD1 agrees at 7 bases. This CDR3 spans 17 amino acids. Germline values: CDR1 SEHNR, CDR2 FQNEAQ (reference sequence). With 5 bases clipped from V and 0 bases from J, the junction kept 13 bases outside the gene matches. CDR3 amino acids: CASSPVSRQGNSYEQYF. In DNA, the CDR3 is TGTGCCAGCAGCCCTGTAAGCCGACAGGGCAACTCCTACGAGCAGTACTTC.

This clone has only a few counts. The genes are TRBV2 and TRBJ2-5; no reliable D call. V lost 2 bases and J 2 bases, leaving 6 bases between the germline ends. CDR3 size: 13 residues. CDR1 and CDR2 from the germline V gene are SNHLY and FYNNEI. The CDR3 bases are TGTGCCAGCAGTGAACCTGGGCAAGAGACCCAGTACTTC. Translating gives CASSEPGQETQYF.